The 30 T cell receptor beta chains listed next were all sequenced from one sample in a study of blood T cell repertoires in COVID-19. TCRdb's copy holds only in-frame clones and misses some; the assay was immunoSEQ multiplex PCR. Among roughly 330,000 clones listed, around 83% were seen once. Material: peripheral blood. Receptor source: a woman in her 50s with acute or convalescent COVID-19.

V usage is TRBV19 and J usage is TRBJ1-2; 8 bases align to TRBD1. The germline V gene has CDR1 LNHDA and CDR2 SQIVND (reference sequence). V lost 4 bases, J lost 5 bases, and 9 bases stayed unmatched. This CDR3 contains 15 residues. CDR3 DNA sequence: TGTGCCAGTAGTACCGGGACAGGTGAAAGTTATGGCTACACCTTC. As protein: CASSTGTGESYGYTF.

This rearrangement joins TRBV10-1 to TRBJ1-3; D call uncertain. Germline V gives CDR1 WNHNN, CDR2 SYGVQD (reference sequence). CDR3 length equals 13 residues. V was shortened by 8 bases and J by 2 bases, with 10 bases between the two germline ends. The CDR3 coding sequence is TGCGCCAGCGGGCCACAGACTGGAAACACCATATATTTT. This sequence encodes CASGPQTGNTIYF.

This clone turned up a few times. V is TRBV7-9 and J is TRBJ1-1, with D uncertain. This CDR3 has 13 residues. Germline-derived CDR1 and CDR2 are SEHNR and FQNEAQ (reference sequence). V shed 6 bases and J shed 1 base, with 9 bases lying between them. CDR3 residues: CASRYTENTEAFF. Written as DNA, the CDR3 is TGTGCCAGCAGGTATACAGAGAACACTGAAGCTTTCTTT.

This rearrangement joins TRBV4-3 to TRBJ2-2; 11 nucleotides agree with TRBD1. From germline, CDR1 is LGHNA and CDR2 YSLEER. The ends lost 8 bases at V and 6 bases at J; junction bases unmatched: 2. CDR3 size: 13 residues. The CDR3 nucleotides are TGCGCCAGCCGGGGACAGGGGGCCGGGGAGCTGTTTTTT. Translation gives CASRGQGAGELFF.

DNA for the CDR3: TGTGCCAGCAGCTCCCTCCTTACAGATGGAACGCAGTATTTT. Translation gives CASSSLLTDGTQYF. The J gene is TRBJ2-3, the V gene TRBV5-4; D is unresolved. V dropped 3 bases and J dropped 9 bases, with 17 bases sitting between them. The CDR3 contains 14 residues. The germline V gene encodes CDR1 SGHNT and CDR2 YYREEE (reference sequence).

V and J are TRBV9 and TRBJ2-1; 8 bases align to TRBD1. The CDR3 is 16 amino acids. The junction had 11 bases not matched to a gene; V was cut back by 0 bases and J by 9 bases. Per the germline V gene, CDR1 is SGDLS and CDR2 is YYNGEE. The CDR3 coding sequence is TGTGCCAGCAGCGTAGTGTCTCAGGGGGCTTTTAGTGAGCAGTTCTTC. Its protein is CASSVVSQGAFSEQFF.

This chain uses TRBV5-1 with TRBJ2-2, with 7 bases lining up with TRBD1. The V gene's germline CDR1 is SGHRS and CDR2 YFSETQ. Trimming at V came to 4 bases and at J to 4 bases, leaving 13 bases not matched to a gene. The CDR3 is 17 residues long. CDR3 loop: CASSPARGQRGTGELFF. The CDR3 DNA is TGCGCCAGCAGCCCCGCGAGGGGGCAGAGAGGCACCGGGGAGCTGTTTTTT.

This chain connects TRBV12-3 or TRBV12-4 to TRBJ1-2, with unresolved D. Trimming left V 5 bases short and J 0 bases short, with 7 bases between. This CDR3 comprises 13 residues. CDR3 DNA: TGTGCCAGCAGTCTACAGCCTAACTATGGCTACACCTTC. Encoded protein: CASSLQPNYGYTF.

The chain links TRBV11-2 to TRBJ2-7; 10 bases map to TRBD1. The CDR3 consists of 13 residues. After removal of 5 bases from V and 3 bases from J, the junction contained 1 base not matched to a gene. Germline assignment: CDR1 SGHAT and CDR2 FQNNGV. CDR3 DNA sequence: TGTGCCAGCAGCCGGGACAGGGGCTACGAGCAGTACTTC. Translating it yields CASSRDRGYEQYF. Based on the CDR3 plus reference TRBV11-2 and TRBJ2-7, the full variable domain is EAGVAQSPRYKIIEKRQSVAFWCNPISGHATLYWYQQILGQGPKLLIQFQNNGVVDDSQLPKDRFSAERLKGVDSTLKIQPAKLEDSAVYLCASSRDRGYEQYFGPGTRLTVT.

The J gene is TRBJ1-2, the V gene TRBV2; TRBD1 agrees at 9 bases. V trimming: 2 bases; J trimming: 4 bases; junction bases outside the gene matches: 5. The CDR3 covers 15 residues. Germline V gives CDR1 SNHLY, CDR2 FYNNEI. The CDR3 nucleotides read TGTGCCAGCAGTGAACCGACAGGGGGAGGCTATGGCTACACCTTC. Translating it yields CASSEPTGGGYGYTF.

The V gene is TRBV10-2, the J gene TRBJ1-5; a weak D match, TRBD1 (5 bases). V was cut by 3 bases and J by 10 bases, with 13 bases left in between. Germline CDR1 and CDR2: WSHSY and SAAADI. The CDR3 consists of 13 residues. Here the CDR3 DNA reads TGCGCCAGCAGTGAATTCGGGGGGGGACCCCAGCATTTT. Residues: CASSEFGGGPQHF.

The chain is built from TRBV7-2 and TRBJ2-1, with D unresolved. The V end lost 1 base, the J end lost 0 bases, and 7 bases lay between the germline ends. This CDR3 has 15 amino acids. Germline V gives CDR1 SGHTA, CDR2 FQGNSA. The chain's CDR3 is CASSLGWSSYNEQFF. CDR3 DNA sequence: TGTGCCAGCAGCTTAGGTTGGAGCTCCTACAATGAGCAGTTCTTC.

V and J are TRBV19 and TRBJ1-3; no reliable D call. In germline, CDR1 is LNHDA, CDR2 SQIVND (reference sequence). There are 13 residues in the CDR3. Trimming pared 9 bases from V and 0 bases from J, leaving 9 bases between. CDR3 bases: TGTGCCAGCGGTCGGAGCTCTGGAAACACCATATATTTT. The encoded protein is CASGRSSGNTIYF. The complete variable domain, with remaining parts taken from reference TRBV19 and TRBJ1-3, reads DGGITQSPKYLFRKEGQNVTLSCEQNLNHDAMYWYRQDPGQGLRLIYYSQIVNDFQKGDIAEGYSVSREKKESFPLTVTSAQKNPTAFYLCASGRSSGNTIYFGEGSWLTVV.

The V call is TRBV7-2, the J call TRBJ2-3, with D possibly matching TRBD2 (6 bases). The ends were cut back, 1 base at V and 4 bases at J, with 12 bases in the middle. Looked up from germline, CDR1 is SGHTA and CDR2 is FQGNSA. This CDR3 comprises 15 residues. The CDR3 reads CASSLVGVAADTQYF. The CDR3 region has the DNA TGTGCCAGCAGCTTAGTCGGGGTAGCGGCAGATACGCAGTATTTT.

V gene TRBV5-4 combines with J gene TRBJ1-2, with 7 bases fitting TRBD1. The germline V gene encodes CDR1 SGHNT and CDR2 YYREEE (reference sequence). CDR3 length: 12 residues. V dropped 7 bases and J dropped 8; count of bases not matched to a gene: 8. CDR3 nucleotides: TGTGCCAGCGCGACAGGGCTTTTCGGCTACACCTTC. Its translation is CASATGLFGYTF.

The gene calls are TRBV7-3 and TRBJ2-1, with no clear D. This CDR3 region has 12 residues. Germline V gene lookup returns CDR1 SGHTA and CDR2 FQGTGA. With 4 bases removed from V and 6 bases from J, the gap between germline ends came to 7 bases. CDR3 protein: CASSSTRNEQFF. CDR3 bases: TGTGCCAGCAGCTCGACACGCAATGAGCAGTTCTTC.

The V and J genes are TRBV7-2 and TRBJ2-7, with 7 bases matching TRBD2. This CDR3 contains 17 residues. Germline V gene lookup returns CDR1 SGHTA and CDR2 FQGNSA. The ends lost 4 bases at V and 1 base at J; junction bases unmatched: 13. The CDR3, as DNA: TGTGCCAGCAGCTCATGGCGATGGTCTAGCGGATCCTACGAGCAGTACTTC. Its protein product is CASSSWRWSSGSYEQYF.

This clone was counted once. This chain connects TRBV20-1 to TRBJ2-7, with TRBD1 matching 8 bases. The V gene end was trimmed by 2 bases and the J gene end by 6 bases; junction bases not matched to a gene: 0. Germline V lookup: CDR1 DFQATT, CDR2 SNEGSKA (reference sequence). The CDR3 has 11 amino acids. The DNA for the CDR3 is TGCAGTGCTAGAACAGGGGGCGAGCAGTACTTC. Protein: CSARTGGEQYF.

V usage is TRBV29-1 and J usage is TRBJ2-3; D is possibly TRBD2 (6 bases). V was clipped by 7 bases and J by 4 bases, with 21 bases between them. The germline CDR1 and CDR2 sequences are SQVTM and ANQGSEA. The CDR3 consists of 15 residues. CDR3 sequence: CSAIPLTGAADTQYF. The DNA for the CDR3 is TGCAGCGCCATCCCGCTCACGGGAGCAGCAGATACGCAGTATTTT.

The rearrangement joins TRBV15 to TRBJ1-1, with 11 bases lining up with TRBD1. The germline CDR1 and CDR2 sequences are LNHNV and YYDKDF (reference sequence). CDR3 length: 16 residues. The J segment lost 0 bases and the V segment lost 3 bases, leaving 3 bases of the junction unmatched. The CDR3 reads CATSSGQGAMNTEAFF. The DNA of the CDR3 is TGTGCCACCAGCAGCGGACAGGGGGCCATGAACACTGAAGCTTTCTTT.

The chain is built from TRBV5-1 and TRBJ1-1; 7 positions match TRBD1. This CDR3 is 13 amino acids long. The germline gives CDR1 SGHRS, CDR2 YFSETQ. The V and J ends lost 4 bases and 3 bases, in that order; junction bases with no gene match: 3. This CDR3 is CASSRGQDTEAFF. CDR3 bases: TGCGCCAGCAGCCGTGGACAGGACACTGAAGCTTTCTTT. Full variable domain (missing parts from reference TRBV5-1 and TRBJ1-1): KAGVTQTPRYLIKTRGQQVTLSCSPISGHRSVSWYQQTPGQGLQFLFEYFSETQRNKGNFPGRFSGRQFSNSRSEMNVSTLELGDSALYLCASSRGQDTEAFFGQGTRLTVV.

The CDR3 loop reads CASSLGRESNRLPGELFF. The CDR3 DNA reads as TGTGCCAGCAGCCTGGGAAGAGAGTCAAACAGGCTCCCCGGGGAGCTGTTTTTT. The chain recombines TRBV5-6 with TRBJ2-2; a weak D match, TRBD1 (5 bases). Trimming shortened V by 4 bases and J by 6 bases, and 25 bases separated the two germline ends. CDR1 SGHDT and CDR2 YYEEEE come from the germline V gene. The CDR3 is 18 amino acids.

This clone was seen more than once but under ten times. The J gene is TRBJ1-2, the V gene TRBV5-1, with TRBD1 matching over 12 bases. The CDR3 extends over 15 amino acids. Unmatched junction bases numbered 7, after V lost 3 bases and J lost 7 bases. Looked up from germline, CDR1 is SGHRS and CDR2 is YFSETQ. The CDR3 sequence: CASSSMGQGATGYTF. The DNA for the CDR3 is TGCGCCAGCAGCTCTATGGGACAGGGGGCCACTGGCTACACCTTC.

The rearrangement links TRBV3-1 (or the pseudogene TRBV3-2) to TRBJ1-2; 7 nucleotides agree with TRBD1. There are 13 residues in the CDR3. Per the germline V gene, CDR1 is LGHDT and CDR2 is YNNKEL (reference sequence). V shed 0 bases, J shed 7 bases, and the junction held 2 bases outside the gene matches. The CDR3 nucleotides read TGTGCCAGCAGCCAAGAACAGGGGCTTGGCTACACCTTC. Encoded protein: CASSQEQGLGYTF.

This clone was seen only once. The genes are TRBV6-5 and TRBJ1-4; 11 nucleotides agree with TRBD1. The CDR3 runs 15 residues. V lost 6 bases to trimming and J lost 7 bases; unmatched junction nucleotides: 7. The germline gives CDR1 MNHEY, CDR2 SVGAGI. For the CDR3, the DNA is TGTGCCAGCAGCTACCGGGACAGGGGGTCTGAAAAACTGTTTTTT. Its translation is CASSYRDRGSEKLFF.

J is TRBJ2-1 and V is TRBV5-1; 13 bases match TRBD2. The CDR3 sequence is 16 residues long. The junction had 7 bases not matched to a gene; V was cut back by 0 bases and J by 10 bases. The V gene's germline CDR1 is SGHRS and CDR2 YFSETQ. The CDR3 is CASSLGTSGRAGEQFF. The CDR3 DNA is TGCGCCAGCAGCTTGGGAACTAGCGGGAGGGCCGGGGAGCAGTTCTTC.

The chain joins TRBV30 to TRBJ2-5, with 7 bases that match TRBD1. Trimming took 7 bases from V and 1 from J; bases not matched to a gene: 6. This CDR3 is 13 amino acids long. CDR1 GTSNPN and CDR2 SVGIG come from the germline V gene (reference sequence). CDR3 coding DNA: TGTGCCTCGATCCGGGACAGCCAAGAGACCCAGTACTTC. Its translation is CASIRDSQETQYF.

The chain carries TRBV9 and TRBJ2-2, with 8 bases identical to TRBD2. The CDR3 covers 17 residues. Losses at the gene ends were 2 bases for V and 1 base for J; bases not matched to a gene: 7. Germline V gene sequence: CDR1 SGDLS, CDR2 YYNGEE. CDR3 region: CASSVSGSGGNTGELFF. The CDR3 nucleotides read TGTGCCAGCAGCGTCTCGGGGAGCGGGGGGAACACCGGGGAGCTGTTTTTT. The full variable domain, in which reference TRBV9 and TRBJ2-2 provide the parts outside the CDR3, is DSGVTQTPKHLITATGQRVTLRCSPRSGDLSVYWYQQSLDQGLQFLIQYYNGEERAKGNILERFSAQQFPDLHSELNLSSLELGDSALYFCASSVSGSGGNTGELFFGEGSRLTVL.

This chain uses TRBV6-2 or TRBV6-3 with TRBJ2-7, with 8 bases fitting TRBD2. CDR3 length: 16 residues. CDR1 MNHEY and CDR2 SVGEGT come from the germline V gene. V was pared by 4 bases and J by 0 bases, with 8 bases of the junction left unmatched. The CDR3 coding sequence is TGTGCCAGCAGTTCGCCAGCGGGGGTAAGCTCCTACGAGCAGTACTTC. This encodes CASSSPAGVSSYEQYF.

This clone appeared a few times. The chain links TRBV2 to TRBJ2-7; 12 positions match TRBD2. After removal of 6 bases from V and 5 bases from J, the junction contained 8 bases not matched to a gene. The CDR3 contains 15 residues. CDR1 and CDR2 from the germline V gene are SNHLY and FYNNEI. The CDR3 loop is CASRTRLAGDHEQYF. For the CDR3, the DNA is TGTGCCAGCAGGACCCGACTAGCGGGAGACCACGAGCAGTACTTC.